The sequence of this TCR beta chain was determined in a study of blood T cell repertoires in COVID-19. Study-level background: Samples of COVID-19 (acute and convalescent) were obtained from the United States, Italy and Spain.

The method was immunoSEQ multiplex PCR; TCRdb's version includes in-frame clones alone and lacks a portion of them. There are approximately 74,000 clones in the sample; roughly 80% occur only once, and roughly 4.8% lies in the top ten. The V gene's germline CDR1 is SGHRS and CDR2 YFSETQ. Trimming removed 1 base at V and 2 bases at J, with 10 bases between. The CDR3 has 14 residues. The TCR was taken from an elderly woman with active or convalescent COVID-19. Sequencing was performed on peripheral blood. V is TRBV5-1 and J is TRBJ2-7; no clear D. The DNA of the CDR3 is TGCGCCAGCAGCTTGCTGGGCTTTACCTACGAGCAGTACTTC. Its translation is CASSLLGFTYEQYF. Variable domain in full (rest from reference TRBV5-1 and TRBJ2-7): KAGVTQTPRYLIKTRGQQVTLSCSPISGHRSVSWYQQTPGQGLQFLFEYFSETQRNKGNFPGRFSGRQFSNSRSEMNVSTLELGDSALYLCASSLLGFTYEQYFGPGTRLTVT.